These T cell receptor beta chains were read from a single sample in a study of CD8 T cells in Susac syndrome. Each CDR3 protein gets one entry after TCRdb re-called the immunoSEQ multiplex PCR reads with MiXCR. The repertoire holds about 300,000 distinct CDR3 sequences, with 70% to 90% as singletons. The sample comprised CD8+ T cells from PBMCs. The receptors derive from a human donor with multiple sclerosis. Each CDR3 is given with its conserved first and last residue. Clone size is stated in some rows and not others, as once, few, many or a class when expanded.

V	J	size	CDR3
TRBV14	TRBJ2-1	.	CASSPRFSYNEQFF
TRBV11-2	TRBJ2-7	.	CASRGPSSYEQYF
TRBV27	TRBJ1-1	.	CASSWGASTEAFF
TRBV20-1	TRBJ2-7	.	CSARTSGRAYEQYF
TRBV5-1	TRBJ2-7	.	CASSLDRGGSYEQYF
TRBV27	TRBJ2-5	.	CASSFSGNGETQYF
TRBV7-9	TRBJ2-1	.	CASSFQHGRGHNEQFF
TRBV19	TRBJ1-5	.	CASIGPGGEQPQHF
TRBV30	TRBJ2-1	.	CAWSATLNEQFF
TRBV10-3	TRBJ1-2	.	CAISESGATYGYTF
TRBV10-3	TRBJ2-3	.	CAISELRATSGRAQDTQYF
TRBV20-1	TRBJ2-7	.	CSARDTGQGFYEQYF
TRBV28	TRBJ2-5	.	CASSIDRLSETQYF
TRBV2	TRBJ2-5	once	CASSDFREETQYF
TRBV20-1	TRBJ1-1	once	CSGGRWENTEAFF
TRBV6-1	TRBJ2-7	.	CASMDRGVTYEQYF
TRBV27	TRBJ2-1	.	CASSFPPGTGDNEQFF
TRBV19	TRBJ2-3	.	CASSILRATDTQYF
TRBV27	TRBJ2-7	.	CASSRGGAEQYF
TRBV7-9	TRBJ2-7	.	CASSLPGLWRKQYF
TRBV5-4	TRBJ1-4	.	CASSPDHDMKLFF
TRBV30	TRBJ2-2	.	CAWSRGFGAGELFF
TRBV10-2	TRBJ1-1	.	CASRYRNTEAFF
TRBV15	TRBJ2-1	.	CATSSPGRQFF
TRBV7-9	TRBJ2-7	.	CASSSESYEQYF
TRBV28	TRBJ1-1	.	CASVFLGGNTEAFF
TRBV19	TRBJ1-2	.	CASSILAGYGYTF
TRBV6-1	TRBJ2-1	few	CASRSYRSSYNEQFF
TRBV6-1	TRBJ2-3	.	CASSEPGWSTDTQYF
TRBV3-1	TRBJ2-7	.	CASTFSGSVSYEQYF
TRBV28	TRBJ2-7	.	CASSLGPSDEQYF
TRBV15	TRBJ2-5	.	CATSRDVRTSGRDETQYF
TRBV7-9	TRBJ1-1	.	CASSSPYEGVNTEAFF
TRBV28	TRBJ2-7	.	CASKEGASSYEQYF
TRBV4-1	TRBJ2-1	.	CASSQSSGRQQFF
TRBV20-1	TRBJ2-5	.	CSARGLAGVYETQYF
TRBV28	TRBJ2-7	.	CASSGVGFSYEQYF
TRBV7-8	TRBJ1-1	.	CASSFAVGPGNTEAFF
TRBV27	TRBJ1-5	.	CASSGGGPNQPQHF
TRBV14	TRBJ1-2	.	CASSPDRVDGYTF
TRBV29-1	TRBJ2-1	.	CSVGLAGEQFF